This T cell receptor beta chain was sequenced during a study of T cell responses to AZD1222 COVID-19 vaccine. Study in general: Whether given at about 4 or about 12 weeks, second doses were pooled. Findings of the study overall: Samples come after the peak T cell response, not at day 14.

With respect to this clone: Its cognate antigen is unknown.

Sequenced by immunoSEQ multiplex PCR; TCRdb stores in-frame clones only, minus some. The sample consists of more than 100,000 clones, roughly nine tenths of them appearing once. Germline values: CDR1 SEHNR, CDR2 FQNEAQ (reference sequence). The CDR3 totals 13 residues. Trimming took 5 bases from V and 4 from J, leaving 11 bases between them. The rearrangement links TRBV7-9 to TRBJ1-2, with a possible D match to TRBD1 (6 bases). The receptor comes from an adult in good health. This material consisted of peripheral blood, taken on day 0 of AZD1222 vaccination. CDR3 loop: CASSPQGSYGYTF. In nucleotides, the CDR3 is TGTGCCAGCAGCCCTCAGGGGAGCTATGGCTACACCTTC. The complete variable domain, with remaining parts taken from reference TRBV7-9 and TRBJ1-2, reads DTGVSQNPRHKITKRGQNVTFRCDPISEHNRLYWYRQTLGQGPEFLTYFQNEAQLEKSRLLSDRFSAERPKGSFSTLEIQRTEQGDSAMYLCASSPQGSYGYTFGSGTRLTVV.